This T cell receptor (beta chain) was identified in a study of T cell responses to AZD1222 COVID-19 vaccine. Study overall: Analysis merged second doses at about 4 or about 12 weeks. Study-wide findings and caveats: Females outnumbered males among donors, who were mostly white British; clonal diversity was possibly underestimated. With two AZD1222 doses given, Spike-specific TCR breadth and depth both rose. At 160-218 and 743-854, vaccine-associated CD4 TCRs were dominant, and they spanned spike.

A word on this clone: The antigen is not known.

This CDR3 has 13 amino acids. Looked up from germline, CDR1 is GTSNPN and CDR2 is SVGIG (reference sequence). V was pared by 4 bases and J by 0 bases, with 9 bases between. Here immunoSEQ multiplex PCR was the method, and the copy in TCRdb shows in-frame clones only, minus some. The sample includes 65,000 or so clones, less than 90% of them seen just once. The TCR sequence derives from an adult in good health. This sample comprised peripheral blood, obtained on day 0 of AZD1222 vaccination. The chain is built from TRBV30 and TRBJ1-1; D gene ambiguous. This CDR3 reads CAWTIGMNTEAFF. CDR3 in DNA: TGTGCCTGGACGATAGGAATGAACACTGAAGCTTTCTTT. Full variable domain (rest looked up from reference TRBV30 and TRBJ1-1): SQTIHQWPATLVQPVGSPLSLECTVEGTSNPNLYWYRQAAGRGLQLLFYSVGIGQISSEVPQNLSASRPQDRQFILSSKKLLLSDSGFYLCAWTIGMNTEAFFGQGTRLTVV.